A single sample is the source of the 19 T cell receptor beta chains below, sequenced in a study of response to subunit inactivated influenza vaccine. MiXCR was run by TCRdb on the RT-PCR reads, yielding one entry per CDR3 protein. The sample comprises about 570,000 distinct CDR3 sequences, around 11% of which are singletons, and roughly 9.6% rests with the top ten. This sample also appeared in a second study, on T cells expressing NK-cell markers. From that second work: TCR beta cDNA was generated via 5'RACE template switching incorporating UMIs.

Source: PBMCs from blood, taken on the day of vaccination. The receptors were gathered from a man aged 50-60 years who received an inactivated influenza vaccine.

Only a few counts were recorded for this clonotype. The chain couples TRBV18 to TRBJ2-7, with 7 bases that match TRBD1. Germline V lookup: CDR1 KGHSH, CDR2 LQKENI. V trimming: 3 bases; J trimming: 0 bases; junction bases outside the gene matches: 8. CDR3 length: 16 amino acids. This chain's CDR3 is CASSPRGTANSYEQYF. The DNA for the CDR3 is TGTGCCAGCTCACCTCGTGGGACAGCGAACTCCTACGAGCAGTACTTC.

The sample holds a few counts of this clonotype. The CDR3 coding sequence is TGTGCCAGCAGCGGAAAGAATCCCGGGGAGCCCCAGCATTTT. Its translation is CASSGKNPGEPQHF. V usage is TRBV7-9 and J usage is TRBJ1-5; D remains ambiguous. V was clipped by 5 bases and J by 8 bases, with 16 bases between them. This CDR3 has 14 amino acids. In germline, CDR1 is SEHNR, CDR2 FQNEAQ (reference sequence). Based on the CDR3 plus reference TRBV7-9 and TRBJ1-5, the full variable domain is DTGVSQNPRHKITKRGQNVTFRCDPISEHNRLYWYRQTLGQGPEFLTYFQNEAQLEKSRLLSDRFSAERPKGSFSTLEIQRTEQGDSAMYLCASSGKNPGEPQHFGDGTRLSIL.

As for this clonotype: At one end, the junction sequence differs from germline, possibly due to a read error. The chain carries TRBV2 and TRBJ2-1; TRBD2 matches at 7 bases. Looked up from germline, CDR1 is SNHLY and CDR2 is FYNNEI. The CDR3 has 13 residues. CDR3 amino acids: CASSEPGGSRAVF. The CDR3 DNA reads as TGTGCCAGCAGTGAACCCGGCGGGAGTAGGGCGGTCTTC.

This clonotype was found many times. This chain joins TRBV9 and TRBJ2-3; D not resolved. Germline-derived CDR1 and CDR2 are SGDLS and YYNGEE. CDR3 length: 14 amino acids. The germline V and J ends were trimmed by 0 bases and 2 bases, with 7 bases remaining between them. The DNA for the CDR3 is TGTGCCAGCAGCGTAGCCGGGTCCACAGATACGCAGTATTTT. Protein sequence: CASSVAGSTDTQYF. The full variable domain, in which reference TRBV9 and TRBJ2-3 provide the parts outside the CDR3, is DSGVTQTPKHLITATGQRVTLRCSPRSGDLSVYWYQQSLDQGLQFLIQYYNGEERAKGNILERFSAQQFPDLHSELNLSSLELGDSALYFCASSVAGSTDTQYFGPGTRLTVL.

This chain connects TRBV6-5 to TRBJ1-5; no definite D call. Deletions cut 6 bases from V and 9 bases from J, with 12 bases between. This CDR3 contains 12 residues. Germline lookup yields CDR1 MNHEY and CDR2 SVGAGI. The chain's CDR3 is CASSSGSWPQHF. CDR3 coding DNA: TGTGCCAGCAGCTCCGGTTCTTGGCCCCAGCATTTT.

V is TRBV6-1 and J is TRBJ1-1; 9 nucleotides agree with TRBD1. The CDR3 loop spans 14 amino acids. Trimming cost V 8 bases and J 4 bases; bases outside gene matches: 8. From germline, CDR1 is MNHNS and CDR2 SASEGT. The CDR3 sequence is CASGTGTSGTEAFF. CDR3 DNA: TGTGCCAGCGGGACAGGGACCTCGGGCACTGAAGCTTTCTTT.

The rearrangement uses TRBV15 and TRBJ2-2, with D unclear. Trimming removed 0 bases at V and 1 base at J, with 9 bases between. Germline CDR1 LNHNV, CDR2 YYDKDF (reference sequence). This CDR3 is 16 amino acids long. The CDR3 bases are TGTGCCACCAGCAGAGATCCCCCGGGGAACACCGGGGAGCTGTTTTTT. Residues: CATSRDPPGNTGELFF.

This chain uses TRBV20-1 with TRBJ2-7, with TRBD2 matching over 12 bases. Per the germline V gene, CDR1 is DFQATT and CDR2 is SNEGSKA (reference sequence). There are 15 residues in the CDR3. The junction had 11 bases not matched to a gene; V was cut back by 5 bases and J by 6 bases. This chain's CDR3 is CSADIASGGAGEQYF. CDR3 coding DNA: TGCAGTGCTGACATAGCTAGCGGGGGGGCGGGCGAGCAGTACTTC.

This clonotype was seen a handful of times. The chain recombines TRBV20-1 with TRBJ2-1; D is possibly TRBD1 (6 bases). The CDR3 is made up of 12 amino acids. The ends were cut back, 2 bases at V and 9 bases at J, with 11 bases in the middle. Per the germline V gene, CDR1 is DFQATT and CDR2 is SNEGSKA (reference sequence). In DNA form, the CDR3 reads TGCAGTGCTAGACAGGGGAATAGTGAGCAGTTCTTC. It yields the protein CSARQGNSEQFF.

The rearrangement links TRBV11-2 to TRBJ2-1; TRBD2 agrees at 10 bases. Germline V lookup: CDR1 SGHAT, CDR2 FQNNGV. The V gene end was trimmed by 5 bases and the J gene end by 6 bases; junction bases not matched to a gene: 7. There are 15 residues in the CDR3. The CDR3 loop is CASSARLAGLNEQFF. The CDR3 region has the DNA TGTGCCAGCAGCGCCAGACTAGCGGGTCTCAATGAGCAGTTCTTC. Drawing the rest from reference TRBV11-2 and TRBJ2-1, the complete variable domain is EAGVAQSPRYKIIEKRQSVAFWCNPISGHATLYWYQQILGQGPKLLIQFQNNGVVDDSQLPKDRFSAERLKGVDSTLKIQPAKLEDSAVYLCASSARLAGLNEQFFGPGTRLTVL.

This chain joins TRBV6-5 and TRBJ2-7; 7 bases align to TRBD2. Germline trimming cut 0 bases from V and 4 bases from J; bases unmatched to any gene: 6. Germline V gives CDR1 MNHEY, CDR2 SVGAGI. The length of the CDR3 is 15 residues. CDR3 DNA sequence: TGTGCCAGCAGTTACTCGGAGCGGGGAGGGTACGAGCAGTACTTC. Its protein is CASSYSERGGYEQYF.

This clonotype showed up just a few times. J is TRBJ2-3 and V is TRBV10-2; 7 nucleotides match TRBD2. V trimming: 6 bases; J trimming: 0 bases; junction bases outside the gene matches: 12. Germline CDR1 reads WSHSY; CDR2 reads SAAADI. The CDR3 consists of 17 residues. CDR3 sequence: CASRGFGEGLSTDTQYF. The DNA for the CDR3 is TGCGCCAGCAGGGGGTTCGGGGAGGGGCTAAGCACAGATACGCAGTATTTT.

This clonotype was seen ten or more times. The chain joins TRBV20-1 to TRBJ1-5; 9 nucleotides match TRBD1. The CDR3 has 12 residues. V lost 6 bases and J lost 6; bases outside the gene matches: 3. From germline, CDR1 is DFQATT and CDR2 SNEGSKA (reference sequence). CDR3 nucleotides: TGCAGTGCAGGGACAGGGTCTCAGCCCCAGCATTTT. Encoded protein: CSAGTGSQPQHF.

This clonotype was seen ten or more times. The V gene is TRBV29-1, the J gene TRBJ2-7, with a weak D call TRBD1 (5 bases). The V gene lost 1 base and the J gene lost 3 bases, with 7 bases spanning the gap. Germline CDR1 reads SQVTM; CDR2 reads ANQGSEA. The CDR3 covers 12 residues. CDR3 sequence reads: CSVEADSYEQYF. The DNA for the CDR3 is TGCAGCGTTGAAGCTGACAGCTACGAGCAGTACTTC.

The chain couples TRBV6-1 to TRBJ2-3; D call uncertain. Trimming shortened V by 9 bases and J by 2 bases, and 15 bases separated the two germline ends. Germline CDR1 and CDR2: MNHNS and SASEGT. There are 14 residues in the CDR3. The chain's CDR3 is CASKGVQTTDTQYF. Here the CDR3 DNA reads TGTGCCAGTAAGGGCGTCCAGACCACAGATACGCAGTATTTT.

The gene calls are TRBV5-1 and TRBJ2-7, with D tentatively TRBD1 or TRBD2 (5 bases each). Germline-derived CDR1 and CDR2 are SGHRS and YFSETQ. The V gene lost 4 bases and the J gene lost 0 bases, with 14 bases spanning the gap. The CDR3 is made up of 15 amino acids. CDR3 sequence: CASSPRGRNSYEQYF. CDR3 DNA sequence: TGCGCCAGCAGCCCGAGGGGACGGAACTCCTACGAGCAGTACTTC.

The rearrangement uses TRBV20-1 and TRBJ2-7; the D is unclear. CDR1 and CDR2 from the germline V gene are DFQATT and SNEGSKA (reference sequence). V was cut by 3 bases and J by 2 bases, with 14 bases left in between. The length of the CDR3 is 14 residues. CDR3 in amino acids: CSARKYERPYEQYF. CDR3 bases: TGCAGTGCTAGGAAGTACGAACGCCCCTACGAGCAGTACTTC.

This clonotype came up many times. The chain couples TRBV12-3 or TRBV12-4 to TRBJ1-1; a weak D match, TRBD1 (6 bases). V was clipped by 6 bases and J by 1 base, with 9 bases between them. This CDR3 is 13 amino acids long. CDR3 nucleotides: TGTGCCAGCAGATTGACAGGGAACACTGAAGCTTTCTTT. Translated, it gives CASRLTGNTEAFF.

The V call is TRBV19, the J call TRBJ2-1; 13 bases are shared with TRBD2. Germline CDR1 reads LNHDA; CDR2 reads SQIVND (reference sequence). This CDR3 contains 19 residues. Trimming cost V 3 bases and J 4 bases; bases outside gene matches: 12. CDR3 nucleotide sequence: TGTGCCAGTAGTATGGGCCTTTGGACTAGCGGGGGAAATTACAATGAGCAGTTCTTC. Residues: CASSMGLWTSGGNYNEQFF. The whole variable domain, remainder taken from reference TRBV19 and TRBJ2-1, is DGGITQSPKYLFRKEGQNVTLSCEQNLNHDAMYWYRQDPGQGLRLIYYSQIVNDFQKGDIAEGYSVSREKKESFPLTVTSAQKNPTAFYLCASSMGLWTSGGNYNEQFFGPGTRLTVL.